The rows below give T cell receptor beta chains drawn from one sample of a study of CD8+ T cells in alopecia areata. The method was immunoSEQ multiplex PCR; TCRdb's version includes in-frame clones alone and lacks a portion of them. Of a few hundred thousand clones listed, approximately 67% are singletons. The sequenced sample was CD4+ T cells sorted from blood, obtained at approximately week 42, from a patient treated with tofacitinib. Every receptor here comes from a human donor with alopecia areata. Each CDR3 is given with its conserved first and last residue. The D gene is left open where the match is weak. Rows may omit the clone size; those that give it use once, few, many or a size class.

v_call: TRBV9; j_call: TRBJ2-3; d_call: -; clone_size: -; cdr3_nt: TGTGCCAGCAGCGTAGGAGCAGGAAGAGTGGGGGATACGCAGTATTTT; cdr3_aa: CASSVGAGRVGDTQYF
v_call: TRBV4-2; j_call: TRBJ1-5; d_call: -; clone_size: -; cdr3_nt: TGTGCCAGCAGCCAAGAATTTAATAATCAGCCCCAGCATTTT; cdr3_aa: CASSQEFNNQPQHF
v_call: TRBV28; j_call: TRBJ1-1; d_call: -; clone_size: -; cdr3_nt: TGTGCCAGCAGTATTCCCCGACAGGTTAATGAAGCTTTCTTT; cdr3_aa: CASSIPRQVNEAFF
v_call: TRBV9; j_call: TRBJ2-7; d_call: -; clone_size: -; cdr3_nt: TGTGCCAGCAGCGTAGAACTTGGAGGGTCCTACGAGCAGTACTTC; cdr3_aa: CASSVELGGSYEQYF
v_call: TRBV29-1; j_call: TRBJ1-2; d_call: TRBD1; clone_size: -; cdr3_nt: TGCAGCGTTGAAGTTTTCGGGACAGACGGTGGCTACACCTTC; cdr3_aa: CSVEVFGTDGGYTF
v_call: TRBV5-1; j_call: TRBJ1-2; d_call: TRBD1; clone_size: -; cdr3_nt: TGCGCCAGCAGCTCGGGACAGGAGCCCGTCTATGGCTACACCTTC; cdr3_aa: CASSSGQEPVYGYTF
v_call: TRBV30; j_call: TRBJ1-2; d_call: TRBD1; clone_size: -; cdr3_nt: TGTGCCTGGAGTGTCGCAGGGGGTGATAACTATGGCTACACCTTC; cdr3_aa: CAWSVAGGDNYGYTF
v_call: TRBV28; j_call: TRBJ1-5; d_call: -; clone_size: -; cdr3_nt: TGTGCCAGCAGTTACCAGGCCCCGGGGGACAATCAGCCCCAGCATTTT; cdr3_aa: CASSYQAPGDNQPQHF
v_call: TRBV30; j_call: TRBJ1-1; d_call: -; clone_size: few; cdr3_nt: TGTGCCTGGAGTGATGGTGTGGGAGGGAGAGCTTTCTTT; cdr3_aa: CAWSDGVGGRAFF
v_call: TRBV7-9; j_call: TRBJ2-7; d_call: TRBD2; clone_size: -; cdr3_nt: TGTGCCAGCAGCCCTACGACGGGGGGTGTCTACGAGCAGTACTTC; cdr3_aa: CASSPTTGGVYEQYF
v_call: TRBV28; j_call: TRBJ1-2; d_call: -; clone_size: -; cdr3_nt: TGTGCCAGCAGTTTAGCAGGGATTTATGGCTACACCTTC; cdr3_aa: CASSLAGIYGYTF
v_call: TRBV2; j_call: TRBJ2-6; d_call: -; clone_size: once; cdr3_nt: TGTGCCAGCAGGCCCGCCAACTCTGGGGCCAACGTCCTGACTTTC; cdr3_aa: CASRPANSGANVLTF
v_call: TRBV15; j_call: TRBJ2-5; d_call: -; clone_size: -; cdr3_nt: TGTGCCACCAGCAGAGATATAGCGGCGGAGACCCAGTACTTC; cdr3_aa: CATSRDIAAETQYF
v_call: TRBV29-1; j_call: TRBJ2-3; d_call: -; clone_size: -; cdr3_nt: TGCAGCGTTGTTCGCACAGATACGCAGTATTTT; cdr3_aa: CSVVRTDTQYF
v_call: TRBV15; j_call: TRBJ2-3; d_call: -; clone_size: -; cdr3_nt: TGTGCCACCAGCCCGAGGCAGGCAGATACGCAGTATTTT; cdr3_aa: CATSPRQADTQYF
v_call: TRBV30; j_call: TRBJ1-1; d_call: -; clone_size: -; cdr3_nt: TGTGCCTGGAACCTAGGTCAGGGGAACACTGAAGCTTTCTTT; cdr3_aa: CAWNLGQGNTEAFF
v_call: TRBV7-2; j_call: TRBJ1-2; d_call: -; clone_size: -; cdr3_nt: TGTGCCAGCAGCCAAGACAGGAACTATGGCTACACCTTC; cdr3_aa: CASSQDRNYGYTF
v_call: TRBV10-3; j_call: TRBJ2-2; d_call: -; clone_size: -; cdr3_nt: TGTGCCATCAGTGAGAAGGCCGGGGAGCTGTTTTTT; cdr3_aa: CAISEKAGELFF
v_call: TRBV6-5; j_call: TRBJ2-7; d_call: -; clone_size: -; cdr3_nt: TGTGCCAGCAGTCAATCTCTGACCAGCGCGCAGTACTTC; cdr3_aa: CASSQSLTSAQYF
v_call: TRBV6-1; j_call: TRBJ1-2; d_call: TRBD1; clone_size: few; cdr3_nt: TGTGCCAGCAGTCGAGGACAGGGGGCGGTTGGCTACACCTTC; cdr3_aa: CASSRGQGAVGYTF
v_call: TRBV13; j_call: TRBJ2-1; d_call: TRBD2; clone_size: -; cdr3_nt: TGTGCCAGCAGCTTAAGGCCAGCGGGGGGCTACAATGAGCAGTTCTTC; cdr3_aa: CASSLRPAGGYNEQFF
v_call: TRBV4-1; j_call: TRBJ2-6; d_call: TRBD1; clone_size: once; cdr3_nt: TGCGCCAGCAGCCAAGACCAACAGGGGGCTGGTGGGGCCAACGTCCTGACTTTC; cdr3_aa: CASSQDQQGAGGANVLTF
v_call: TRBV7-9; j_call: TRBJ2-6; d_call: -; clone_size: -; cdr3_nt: TGCGGGGCAGCCCGCAGCTCTGGGGCCAACGTCCTGACTTTC; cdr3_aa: CGAARSSGANVLTF
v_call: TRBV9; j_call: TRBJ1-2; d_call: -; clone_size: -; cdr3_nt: TGTGCCAGCAGCGTAATGGGTAGCAACTATGGCTACACCTTC; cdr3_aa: CASSVMGSNYGYTF
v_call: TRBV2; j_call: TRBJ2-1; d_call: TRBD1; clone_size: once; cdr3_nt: TGTGCCCACCGAGGGACAGGGTACAATGAGCAGTTCTTC; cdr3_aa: CAHRGTGYNEQFF
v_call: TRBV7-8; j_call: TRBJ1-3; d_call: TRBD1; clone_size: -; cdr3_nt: TGTGCCAGCAGCTCCGTCAGGGGGATCTCTGGAAACACCATATATTTT; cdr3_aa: CASSSVRGISGNTIYF